This entry lists 6 T cell receptor beta chains sequenced from one sample in a study of shared clonotypes between healthy human individuals. Cells designated naive CD8 were CD45RO-negative and were positively selected for CCR7, with terminally differentiated effector memory CD45RA+ cells excluded. Data came from immunoSEQ multiplex PCR; TCRdb stores just in-frame clones and leaves some out. The table lists about 2.1 million clones, more than 85% of them singletons. Source material: naive CD8+ T cells from PBMCs. Receptor source: a man between 18 and 29 years old in good health. Some clones in this sample may be carry-over from other donors' samples.

The chain carries TRBV5-5 and TRBJ2-7, with a tentative D call TRBD1 (6 bases). V was pared by 0 bases and J by 3 bases, with 16 bases between. The germline gives CDR1 SGHKS, CDR2 YYEKEE (reference sequence). CDR3 length: 16 residues. CDR3 protein: CASSLGWGPALYEQYF. The CDR3 nucleotides read TGTGCCAGCAGCTTGGGGTGGGGGCCCGCACTCTACGAGCAGTACTTC.

Of note for this clone: Other DNA sequences in the sample encode the same CDR3. V and J are TRBV28 and TRBJ2-7; no clear D gene. V was pared by 3 bases and J by 7 bases, with 10 bases between. Looked up from germline, CDR1 is MDHEN and CDR2 is SYDVKM. The CDR3 has 12 residues. The CDR3 sequence is CASSFVSYEQYF. Here the CDR3 DNA reads TGTGCCAGCAGTTTTGTTTCTTATGAGCAGTACTTC.

The chain employs TRBV7-9 and TRBJ2-7; the match to TRBD1 covers 8 bases. Germline CDR1 reads SEHNR; CDR2 reads FQNEAQ (reference sequence). Unmatched junction bases numbered 4, after V lost 4 bases and J lost 2 bases. This CDR3 is built from 14 residues. CDR3 sequence reads: CASSSLDRAYEQYF. The DNA for the CDR3 is TGTGCCAGCAGCTCCTTGGACAGGGCCTACGAGCAGTACTTC.

The chain employs TRBV19 and TRBJ2-5, with 10 nucleotides matching TRBD2. The CDR3 loop spans 17 amino acids. After removal of 5 bases from V and 4 bases from J, the junction contained 13 bases not matched to a gene. Germline V gene sequence: CDR1 LNHDA, CDR2 SQIVND (reference sequence). The CDR3 nucleotides read TGTGCCAGTAGTCCGTGCCTAGCGGGAGCGATGGGAGAGACCCAGTACTTC. Translating gives CASSPCLAGAMGETQYF.

The V call is TRBV13, the J call TRBJ2-1, with 9 bases aligning to TRBD1. CDR3 length: 15 amino acids. Germline values: CDR1 PRHDT, CDR2 FYEKMQ (reference sequence). V dropped 3 bases and J dropped 4; count of bases not matched to a gene: 4. The CDR3 sequence: CASSLGQGLYNEQFF. As DNA, the CDR3 is TGTGCCAGCAGCTTGGGACAGGGTCTATACAATGAGCAGTTCTTC. The variable domain in full, completed from reference TRBV13 and TRBJ2-1, reads AAGVIQSPRHLIKEKRETATLKCYPIPRHDTVYWYQQGPGQDPQFLISFYEKMQSDKGSIPDRFSAQQFSDYHSELNMSSLELGDSALYFCASSLGQGLYNEQFFGPGTRLTVL.

As regards this clone: The sample holds other DNA sequences that translate to the same CDR3. This chain uses TRBV28 with TRBJ2-7; TRBD1 agrees at 7 bases. This CDR3 is 14 amino acids long. CDR1 is MDHEN, CDR2 SYDVKM, per germline. Trimming took 3 bases from V and 0 from J; bases not matched to a gene: 2. Written as DNA, the CDR3 is TGTGCCAGCAGTTTGGCAGGGGGCTCCTACGAGCAGTACTTC. It specifies CASSLAGGSYEQYF. Drawing the rest from reference TRBV28 and TRBJ2-7, the complete variable domain is DVKVTQSSRYLVKRTGEKVFLECVQDMDHENMFWYRQDPGLGLRLIYFSYDVKMKEKGDIPEGYSVSREKKERFSLILESASTNQTSMYLCASSLAGGSYEQYFGPGTRLTVT.